The rows below give T cell receptor beta chains drawn from one sample of a study of cytomegalovirus exposure and HLA in healthy donors. The repertoire was sequenced with immunoSEQ multiplex PCR; TCRdb's copy has only in-frame clones and lacks some. The repertoire consists of some 120,000 clones, with about 81% occurring once and the leading ten covering approximately 1%. Sample: PBMCs. The receptors originated from a woman in her twenties or thirties in good health and CMV-seronegative. The CDR3 runs from the conserved cysteine through the conserved F or W. A D gene is named only where the DNA matches it firmly. Size tells how often a clone was seen (once, few, many) or the class of an expanded clone, and some rows leave it out.

cdr3_aa: CASSPRTGHYEQYF
cdr3_nt: TGTGCCAGCAGCCCCCGGACAGGGCACTACGAGCAGTACTTC
clone_size: .
j_call: TRBJ2-7
d_call: TRBD1
v_call: TRBV7-2

cdr3_aa: CASRGTGTGSGYTF
cdr3_nt: TGTGCCAGCAGAGGGACCGGGACAGGGTCTGGCTACACCTTC
clone_size: .
j_call: TRBJ1-2
d_call: TRBD1
v_call: TRBV6-6

cdr3_aa: CASSYSAVGNTEAFF
cdr3_nt: TGTGCCAGCAGTTACTCGGCGGTGGGGAACACTGAAGCTTTCTTT
clone_size: .
j_call: TRBJ1-1
d_call: .
v_call: TRBV6-6

cdr3_aa: CAISDPGHLNTEAFF
cdr3_nt: TGTGCCATCAGTGACCCGGGACACCTGAACACTGAAGCTTTCTTT
clone_size: few
j_call: TRBJ1-1
d_call: .
v_call: TRBV10-3

cdr3_aa: CASSSLSSSTDTQYF
cdr3_nt: TGCGCCAGCAGCTCCCTTTCCTCTAGCACAGATACGCAGTATTTT
clone_size: once
j_call: TRBJ2-3
d_call: .
v_call: TRBV5-1

cdr3_aa: CASSWLGIGELFF
cdr3_nt: TGTGCCAGCAGTTGGCTCGGGATTGGGGAGCTGTTTTTT
clone_size: .
j_call: TRBJ2-2
d_call: .
v_call: TRBV6-5

cdr3_aa: CASSAGGRGPNQPQHF
cdr3_nt: TGTGCCAGCAGTGCAGGGGGGCGGGGCCCGAATCAGCCCCAGCATTTT
clone_size: .
j_call: TRBJ1-5
d_call: TRBD1
v_call: TRBV6-1

cdr3_aa: CASSVLGGRFTEAFF
cdr3_nt: TGTGCCAGCAGCGTCTTGGGGGGGCGCTTTACTGAAGCTTTCTTT
clone_size: .
j_call: TRBJ1-1
d_call: .
v_call: TRBV11-2

cdr3_aa: CASSLDTYTGELFF
cdr3_nt: TGTGCCAGCAGCTTAGACACATACACCGGGGAGCTGTTTTTT
clone_size: .
j_call: TRBJ2-2
d_call: .
v_call: TRBV7-8

cdr3_aa: CASSSGQGNYGYTF
cdr3_nt: TGTGCCAGCAGCTCCGGACAGGGAAACTATGGCTACACCTTC
clone_size: .
j_call: TRBJ1-2
d_call: TRBD1
v_call: TRBV7-8

cdr3_aa: CASSSGLAGVGTGELFF
cdr3_nt: TGTGCCAGCAGCTCGGGACTAGCGGGAGTGGGCACCGGGGAGCTGTTTTTT
clone_size: few
j_call: TRBJ2-2
d_call: TRBD2
v_call: TRBV7-3

cdr3_aa: CASSIDTIANTGELFF
cdr3_nt: TGTGCCAGCAGCATTGACACCATCGCGAACACCGGGGAGCTGTTTTTT
clone_size: .
j_call: TRBJ2-2
d_call: .
v_call: TRBV5-4

cdr3_aa: CASSPGTGRASYEQYF
cdr3_nt: TGTGCCAGCAGCCCAGGAACGGGCAGGGCATCCTACGAGCAGTACTTC
clone_size: .
j_call: TRBJ2-7
d_call: .
v_call: TRBV13

cdr3_aa: CASSRPGTWGRFTEAFF
cdr3_nt: TGCGCCAGCAGTCGGCCAGGGACGTGGGGGAGGTTCACTGAAGCTTTCTTT
clone_size: few
j_call: TRBJ1-1
d_call: .
v_call: TRBV23-1

cdr3_aa: CASSRGTGTDTQYF
cdr3_nt: TGTGCCAGCTCACGGGGGACAGGGACAGATACGCAGTATTTT
clone_size: .
j_call: TRBJ2-3
d_call: TRBD1
v_call: TRBV18

cdr3_aa: CASSLGRGHGYTF
cdr3_nt: TGTGCCAGCAGCTTGGGCAGGGGTCATGGCTACACCTTC
clone_size: .
j_call: TRBJ1-2
d_call: .
v_call: TRBV5-6

cdr3_aa: CASSPHRDFAYEQYF
cdr3_nt: TGTGCCAGCAGTCCCCACCGGGACTTTGCCTACGAGCAGTACTTC
clone_size: .
j_call: TRBJ2-7
d_call: .
v_call: TRBV6-5

cdr3_aa: CASSTRHRVRISGNTIYF
cdr3_nt: TGTGCCAGTAGTACGAGGCACCGCGTTCGGATCTCTGGAAACACCATATATTTT
clone_size: once
j_call: TRBJ1-3
d_call: .
v_call: TRBV19

cdr3_aa: CASSLAAGAPYNSPLHF
cdr3_nt: TGCGCCAGCAGCTTGGCCGCGGGGGCACCTTATAATTCACCCCTCCACTTT
clone_size: .
j_call: TRBJ1-6
d_call: .
v_call: TRBV5-1

cdr3_aa: CASSQTTGAGANVLTF
cdr3_nt: TGCGCCAGCAGCCAAACTACAGGGGCGGGGGCCAACGTCCTGACTTTC
clone_size: once
j_call: TRBJ2-6
d_call: TRBD1
v_call: TRBV4-1

cdr3_aa: CASRRTTSGNTIYF
cdr3_nt: TGTGCCAGCCGTCGAACGACTTCTGGAAACACCATATATTTT
clone_size: .
j_call: TRBJ1-3
d_call: .
v_call: TRBV5-5

cdr3_aa: CASSWDRGYEQYF
cdr3_nt: TGTGCCAGCAGCTGGGACAGGGGCTACGAGCAGTACTTC
clone_size: .
j_call: TRBJ2-7
d_call: TRBD1
v_call: TRBV7-2

cdr3_aa: CASTDRGEAFF
cdr3_nt: TGTGCCAGCACCGACAGGGGTGAAGCTTTCTTT
clone_size: .
j_call: TRBJ1-1
d_call: TRBD1
v_call: TRBV2

cdr3_aa: CASRRRGTDTQYF
cdr3_nt: TGTGCCAGCAGGAGGAGGGGCACAGATACGCAGTATTTT
clone_size: .
j_call: TRBJ2-3
d_call: .
v_call: TRBV11-1

cdr3_aa: CASSKRGTDTQYF
cdr3_nt: TGTGCCAGCAGTAAGAGGGGCACAGATACGCAGTATTTT
clone_size: once
j_call: TRBJ2-3
d_call: .
v_call: TRBV25-1

cdr3_aa: CASSVSPGENSPLHF
cdr3_nt: TGTGCCAGCAGCGTAAGTCCAGGGGAGAATTCACCCCTCCACTTT
clone_size: .
j_call: TRBJ1-6
d_call: .
v_call: TRBV9

cdr3_aa: CASSSYSQPQHF
cdr3_nt: TGTGCCAGCAGCTCCTACAGCCAGCCCCAGCATTTT
clone_size: .
j_call: TRBJ1-5
d_call: .
v_call: TRBV5-6